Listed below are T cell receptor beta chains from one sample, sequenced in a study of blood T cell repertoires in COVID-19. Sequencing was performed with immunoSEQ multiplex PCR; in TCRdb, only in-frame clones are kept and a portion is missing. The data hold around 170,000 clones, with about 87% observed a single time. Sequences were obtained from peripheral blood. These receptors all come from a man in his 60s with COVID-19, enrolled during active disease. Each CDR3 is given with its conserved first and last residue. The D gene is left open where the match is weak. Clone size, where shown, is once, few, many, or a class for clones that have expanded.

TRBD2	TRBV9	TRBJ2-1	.	CASSGSFGLAVYNEQFF	TGTGCCAGCAGCGGGAGCTTCGGACTAGCGGTCTACAATGAGCAGTTCTTC
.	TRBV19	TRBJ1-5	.	CASQGTFGNQPQHF	TGTGCCAGCCAGGGGACCTTCGGCAATCAGCCCCAGCATTTT
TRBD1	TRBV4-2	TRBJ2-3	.	CATKNRGGTDTQYF	TGTGCCACCAAAAACAGGGGCGGCACAGATACGCAGTATTTT
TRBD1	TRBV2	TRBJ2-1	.	CAGGQGAIRNEQFF	TGTGCCGGGGGACAGGGGGCGATCAGGAATGAGCAGTTCTTC
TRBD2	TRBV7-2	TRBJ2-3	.	CASSLSGANTQYF	TGTGCCAGCAGCTTGAGCGGGGCCAATACGCAGTATTTT
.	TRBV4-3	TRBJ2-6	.	CASSQDIGGSGANVLTF	TGCGCCAGCAGCCAAGATATCGGGGGCTCTGGGGCCAACGTCCTGACTTTC
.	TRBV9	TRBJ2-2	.	CASSMRGSTGELFF	TGTGCCAGCAGCATGCGGGGTAGCACCGGGGAGCTGTTTTTT
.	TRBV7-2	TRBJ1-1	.	CASSLPPGQGKVEAFF	TGTGCCAGCAGCTTACCCCCGGGACAAGGAAAGGTGGAAGCTTTCTTT
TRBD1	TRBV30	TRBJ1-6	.	CAWSKGQQNYNSPLHF	TGTGCCTGGAGCAAGGGACAGCAAAATTATAATTCACCCCTCCACTTT
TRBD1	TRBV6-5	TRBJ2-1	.	CASNPGQGASNEQFF	TGTGCCAGCAATCCAGGACAGGGGGCGAGCAATGAGCAGTTCTTC
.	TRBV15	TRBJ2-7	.	CATSREALVSYEQYF	TGTGCCACCAGCAGAGAAGCCCTTGTCTCCTACGAGCAGTACTTC
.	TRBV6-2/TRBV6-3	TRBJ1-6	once	CASSYSRDRSMPPLHF	TGTGCCAGCAGTTACTCGCGAGACAGGAGTATGCCACCCCTCCACTTT
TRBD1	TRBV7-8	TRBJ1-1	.	CASSLLSGTATEAFF	TGTGCCAGCAGCTTACTCTCTGGGACAGCCACTGAAGCTTTCTTT
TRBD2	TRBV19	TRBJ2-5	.	CASSFSSGAGRETQYF	TGTGCCAGTAGTTTCTCTAGCGGGGCCGGCCGAGAGACCCAGTACTTC
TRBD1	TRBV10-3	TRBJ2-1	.	CAISAPVQGSYNEQFF	TGTGCCATCAGCGCCCCGGTACAGGGGTCCTACAATGAGCAGTTCTTC
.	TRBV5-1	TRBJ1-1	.	CASSLTPGTEAFF	TGCGCCAGCAGCTTGACCCCGGGGACTGAAGCTTTCTTT
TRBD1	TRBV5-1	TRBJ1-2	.	CASSVGGAEVYGYTF	TGCGCCAGCAGCGTAGGGGGCGCGGAGGTCTATGGCTACACCTTC
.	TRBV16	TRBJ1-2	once	CASSQSVLGTTYNYGYTF	TGTGCCAGCAGCCAATCTGTTTTAGGGACAACTTATAACTATGGCTACACCTTC
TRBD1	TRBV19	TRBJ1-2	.	CASAGQGYGYTF	TGTGCCAGTGCAGGACAGGGCTATGGCTACACCTTC
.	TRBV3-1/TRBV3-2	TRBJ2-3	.	CASSQQGLSTDTQYF	TGTGCCAGCAGCCAACAGGGGCTAAGCACAGATACGCAGTATTTT
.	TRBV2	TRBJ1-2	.	CASSEGARRAGYTF	TGTGCCAGCAGTGAAGGGGCCAGGCGCGCAGGCTACACCTTC
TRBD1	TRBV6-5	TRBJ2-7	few	CASRLGQGSSYEQYF	TGTGCCAGCAGACTTGGACAGGGAAGTTCCTACGAGCAGTACTTC
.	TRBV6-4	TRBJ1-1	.	CASSPQGTATEAFF	TGTGCCAGCAGTCCACAGGGTACGGCCACTGAAGCTTTCTTT
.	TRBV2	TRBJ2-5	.	CASKGGFTETQYF	TGTGCCAGCAAGGGCGGGTTTACGGAGACCCAGTACTTC
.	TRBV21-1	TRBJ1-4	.	CASSRGWDRGNEKLFF	TGTGCCAGCAGCAGAGGTTGGGACAGGGGTAATGAAAAACTGTTTTTT
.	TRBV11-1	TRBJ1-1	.	CASSLVTGAEAFF	TGTGCCAGCAGCTTAGTAACCGGGGCTGAAGCTTTCTTT
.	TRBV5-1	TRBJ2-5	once	CASSRKQGSGYQETQYF	TGCGCCAGCAGCCGGAAACAGGGATCCGGGTACCAAGAGACCCAGTACTTC
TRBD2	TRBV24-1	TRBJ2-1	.	CATSDLAGGSYNEQFF	TGTGCCACCAGTGATTTGGCGGGAGGCTCCTACAATGAGCAGTTCTTC
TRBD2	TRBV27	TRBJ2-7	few	CASSSLGLARDEQYF	TGTGCCAGCAGTTCACTGGGACTAGCGCGCGACGAGCAGTACTTC
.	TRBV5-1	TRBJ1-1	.	CASSFDMNTEAFF	TGCGCCAGCAGCTTTGACATGAACACTGAAGCTTTCTTT
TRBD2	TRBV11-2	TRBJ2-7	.	CASSLRLAGGPFYEQYF	TGTGCCAGCAGCTTACGTCTAGCGGGGGGTCCCTTCTACGAGCAGTACTTC
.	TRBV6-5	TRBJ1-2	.	CASSYSSGVLYGYTF	TGTGCCAGCAGTTACTCGTCGGGGGTCCTCTATGGCTACACCTTC
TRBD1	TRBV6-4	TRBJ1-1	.	CASRKGQGDTEAFF	TGTGCCAGCAGAAAGGGACAGGGAGACACTGAAGCTTTCTTT
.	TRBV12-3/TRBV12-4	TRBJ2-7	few	CASSLQGRGEQYF	TGTGCCAGCAGTTTGCAGGGGCGCGGCGAGCAGTACTTC
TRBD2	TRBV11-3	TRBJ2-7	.	CASSSIAGNSYEQYF	TGTGCCAGCAGCTCGATAGCGGGGAACTCCTACGAGCAGTACTTC
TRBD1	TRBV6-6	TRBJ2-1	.	CASTYAGTGVFGRSYNEQFF	TGTGCCAGCACCTACGCCGGGACAGGGGTCTTCGGGCGCTCCTACAATGAGCAGTTCTTC
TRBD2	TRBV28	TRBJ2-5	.	CASSGAGGNQETQYF	TGTGCCAGCAGTGGGGCGGGGGGCAACCAAGAGACCCAGTACTTC
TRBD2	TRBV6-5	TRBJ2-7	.	CASSPRLARRDEQYF	TGTGCCAGCAGTCCTCGACTAGCCCGGCGTGACGAGCAGTACTTC
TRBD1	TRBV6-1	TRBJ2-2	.	CASSEPGQRNGELFF	TGTGCCAGCAGTGAACCGGGACAGCGAAACGGGGAGCTGTTTTTT